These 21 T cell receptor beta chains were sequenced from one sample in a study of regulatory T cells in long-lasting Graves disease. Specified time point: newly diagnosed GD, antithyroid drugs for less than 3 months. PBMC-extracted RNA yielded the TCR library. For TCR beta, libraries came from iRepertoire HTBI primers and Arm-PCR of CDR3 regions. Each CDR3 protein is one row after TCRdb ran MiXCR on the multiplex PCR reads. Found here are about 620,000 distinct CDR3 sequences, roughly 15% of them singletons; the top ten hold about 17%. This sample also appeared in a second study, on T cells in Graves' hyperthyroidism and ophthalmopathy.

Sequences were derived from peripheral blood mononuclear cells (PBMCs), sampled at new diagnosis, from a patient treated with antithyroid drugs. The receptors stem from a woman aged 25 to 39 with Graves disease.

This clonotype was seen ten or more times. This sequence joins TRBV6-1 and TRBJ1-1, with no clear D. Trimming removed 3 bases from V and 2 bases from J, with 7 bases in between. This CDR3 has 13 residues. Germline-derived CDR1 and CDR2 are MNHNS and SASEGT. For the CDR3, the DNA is TGTGCCAGCAGTGATTGGGGTAACACTGAAGCTTTCTTT. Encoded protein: CASSDWGNTEAFF.

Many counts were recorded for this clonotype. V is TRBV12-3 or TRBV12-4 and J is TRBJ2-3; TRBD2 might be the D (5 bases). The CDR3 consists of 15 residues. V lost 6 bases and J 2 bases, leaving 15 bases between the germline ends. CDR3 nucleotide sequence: TGTGCCAGCAGCCCGGCGGGCCGCGTCACAGATACGCAGTATTTT. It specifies CASSPAGRVTDTQYF.

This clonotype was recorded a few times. In DNA form, the CDR3 reads TGTGCCAGCAGCCGAAGGGGGGTGAACAATGAGCAGTTCTTC. It codes for CASSRRGVNNEQFF. The chain couples TRBV12-3 or TRBV12-4 to TRBJ2-1, with D perhaps matching TRBD1 or TRBD2 (6 bases each). V was cut by 6 bases and J by 5 bases, with 14 bases left in between. The CDR3 runs 14 residues.

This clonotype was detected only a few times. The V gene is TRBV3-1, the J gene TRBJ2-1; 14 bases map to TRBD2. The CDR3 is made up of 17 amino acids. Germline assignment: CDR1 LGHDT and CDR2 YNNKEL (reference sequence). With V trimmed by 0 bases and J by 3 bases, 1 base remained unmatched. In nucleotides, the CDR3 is TGTGCCAGCAGCCAAGAAGGGACTAGCGGGAGCTACAATGAGCAGTTCTTC. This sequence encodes CASSQEGTSGSYNEQFF.

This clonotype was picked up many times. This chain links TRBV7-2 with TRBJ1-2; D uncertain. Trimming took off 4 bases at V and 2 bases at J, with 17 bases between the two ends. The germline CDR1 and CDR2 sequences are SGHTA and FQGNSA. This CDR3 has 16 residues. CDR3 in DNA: TGTGCCAGCAGCTCCTACAACAGATTTTTGAACTATGGCTACACCTTC. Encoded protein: CASSSYNRFLNYGYTF. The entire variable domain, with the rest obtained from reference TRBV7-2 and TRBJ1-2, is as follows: GAGVSQSPSNKVTEKGKDVELRCDPISGHTALYWYRQSLGQGLEFLIYFQGNSAPDKSGLPSDRFSAERTGGSVSTLTIQRTQQEDSAVYLCASSSYNRFLNYGYTFGSGTRLTVV.

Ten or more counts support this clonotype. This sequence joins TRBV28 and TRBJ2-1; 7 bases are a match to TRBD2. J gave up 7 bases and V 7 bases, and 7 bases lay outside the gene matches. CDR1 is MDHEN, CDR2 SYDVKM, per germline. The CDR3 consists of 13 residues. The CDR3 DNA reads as TGTGCCAGCATCGAGGGAGGGCATAATGAGCAGTTCTTC. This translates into CASIEGGHNEQFF.

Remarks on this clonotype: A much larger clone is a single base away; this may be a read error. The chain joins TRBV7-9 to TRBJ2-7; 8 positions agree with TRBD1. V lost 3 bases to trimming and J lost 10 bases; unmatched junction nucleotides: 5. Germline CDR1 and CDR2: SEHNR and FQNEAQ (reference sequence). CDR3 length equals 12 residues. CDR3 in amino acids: CASSLDRARQYF. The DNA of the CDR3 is TGTGCCAGCAGCTTGGACAGGGCCCGCCAGTACTTC.

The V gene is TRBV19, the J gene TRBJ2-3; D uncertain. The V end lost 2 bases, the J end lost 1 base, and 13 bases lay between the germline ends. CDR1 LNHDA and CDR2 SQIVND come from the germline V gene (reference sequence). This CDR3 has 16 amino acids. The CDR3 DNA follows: TGTGCCAGTAGTATACGTTATGGCGGACGCACAGATACGCAGTATTTT. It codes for CASSIRYGGRTDTQYF.

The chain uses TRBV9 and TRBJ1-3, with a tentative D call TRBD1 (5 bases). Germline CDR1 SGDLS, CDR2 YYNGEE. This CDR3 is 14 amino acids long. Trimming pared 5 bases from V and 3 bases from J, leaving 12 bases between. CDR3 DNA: TGTGCCAGCAGACCGGGGAGGGGTGGAAACACCATATATTTT. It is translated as CASRPGRGGNTIYF.

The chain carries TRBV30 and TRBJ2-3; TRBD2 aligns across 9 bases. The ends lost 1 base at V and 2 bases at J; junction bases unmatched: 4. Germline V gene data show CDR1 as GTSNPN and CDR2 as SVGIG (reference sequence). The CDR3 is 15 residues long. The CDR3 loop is CAWSEAGGSTDTQYF. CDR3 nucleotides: TGTGCCTGGAGTGAGGCGGGAGGGTCCACAGATACGCAGTATTTT.

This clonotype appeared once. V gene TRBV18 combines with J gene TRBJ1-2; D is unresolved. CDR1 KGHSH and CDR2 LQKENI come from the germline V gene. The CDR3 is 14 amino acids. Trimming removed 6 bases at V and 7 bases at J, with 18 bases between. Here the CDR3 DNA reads TGTGCCAGCTCGCAGGCACGTTCACTCTCTGGCTACACCTTC. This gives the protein CASSQARSLSGYTF. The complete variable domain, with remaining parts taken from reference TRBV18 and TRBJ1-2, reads NAGVMQNPRHLVRRRGQEARLRCSPMKGHSHVYWYRQLPEEGLKFMVYLQKENIIDESGMPKERFSAEFPKEGPSILRIQQVVRGDSAAYFCASSQARSLSGYTFGSGTRLTVV.

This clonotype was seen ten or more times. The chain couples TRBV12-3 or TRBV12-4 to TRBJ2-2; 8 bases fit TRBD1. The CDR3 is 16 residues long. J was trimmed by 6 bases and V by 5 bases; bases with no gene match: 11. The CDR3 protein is CASSRWGQVNAGELFF. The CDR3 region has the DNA TGTGCCAGCAGTCGTTGGGGACAGGTTAACGCCGGGGAGCTGTTTTTT.

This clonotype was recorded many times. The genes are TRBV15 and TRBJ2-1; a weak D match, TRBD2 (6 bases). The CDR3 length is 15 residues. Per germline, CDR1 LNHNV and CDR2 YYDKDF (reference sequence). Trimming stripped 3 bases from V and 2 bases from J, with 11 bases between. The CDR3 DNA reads TGTGCCACCAGCAGTAGCGGAACCCCCTACAATGAGCAGTTCTTC. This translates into CATSSSGTPYNEQFF.

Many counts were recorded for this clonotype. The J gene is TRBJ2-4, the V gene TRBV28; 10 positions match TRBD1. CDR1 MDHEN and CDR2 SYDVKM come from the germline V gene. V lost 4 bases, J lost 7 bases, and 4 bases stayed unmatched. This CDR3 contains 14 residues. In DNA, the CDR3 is TGTGCCAGCAGTTCGGACAGGGGGGCCAACATTCAGTACTTC. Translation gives CASSSDRGANIQYF.

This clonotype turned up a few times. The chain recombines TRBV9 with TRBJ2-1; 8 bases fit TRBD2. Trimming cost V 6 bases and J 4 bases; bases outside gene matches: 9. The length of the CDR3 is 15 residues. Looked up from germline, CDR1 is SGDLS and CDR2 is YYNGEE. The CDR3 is CASNRAGVMYNEQFF. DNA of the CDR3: TGTGCCAGCAACCGAGCGGGAGTAATGTACAATGAGCAGTTCTTC.

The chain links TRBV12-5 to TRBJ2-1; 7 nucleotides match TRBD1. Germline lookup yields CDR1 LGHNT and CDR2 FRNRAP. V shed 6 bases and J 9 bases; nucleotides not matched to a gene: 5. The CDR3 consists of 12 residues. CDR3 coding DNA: TGTGCTAGTGGAACAGGGGCTGGTGAGCAGTTCTTC. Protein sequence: CASGTGAGEQFF.

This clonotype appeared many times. CDR3 amino acids: CASSEPRSPTVYGYTF. The CDR3 region has the DNA TGTGCCAGCAGTGAACCACGGTCCCCAACAGTTTATGGCTACACCTTC. J is TRBJ1-2 and V is TRBV28; unclear D gene. The CDR3 is made up of 16 amino acids. With 5 bases removed from V and 5 bases from J, the gap between germline ends came to 21 bases. Looked up from germline, CDR1 is MDHEN and CDR2 is SYDVKM.

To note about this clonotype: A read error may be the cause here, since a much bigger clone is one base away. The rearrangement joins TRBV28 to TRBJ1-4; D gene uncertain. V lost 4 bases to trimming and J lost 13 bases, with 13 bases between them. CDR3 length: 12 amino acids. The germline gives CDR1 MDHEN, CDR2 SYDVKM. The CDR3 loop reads CASSYPPQVLFF. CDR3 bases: TGTGCCAGCAGTTACCCCCCTCAGGTACTGTTTTTT. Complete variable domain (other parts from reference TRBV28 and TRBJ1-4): DVKVTQSSRYLVKRTGEKVFLECVQDMDHENMFWYRQDPGLGLRLIYFSYDVKMKEKGDIPEGYSVSREKKERFSLILESASTNQTSMYLCASSYPPQVLFFGSGTQLSVL.

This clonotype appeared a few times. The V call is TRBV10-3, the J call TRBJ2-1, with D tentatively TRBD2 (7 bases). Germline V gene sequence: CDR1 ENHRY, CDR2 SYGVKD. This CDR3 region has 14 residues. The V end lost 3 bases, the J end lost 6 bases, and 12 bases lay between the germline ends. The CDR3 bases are TGTGCCATCAGTGAAGTAGGGGGGGTCAATGAGCAGTTCTTC. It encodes CAISEVGGVNEQFF.

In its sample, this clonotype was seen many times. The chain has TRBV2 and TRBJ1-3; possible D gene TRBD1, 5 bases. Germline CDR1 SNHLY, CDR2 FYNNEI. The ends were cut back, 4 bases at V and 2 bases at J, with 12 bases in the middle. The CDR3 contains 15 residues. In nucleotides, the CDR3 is TGTGCCAGCAGTGCAGGGAGGGGTGCTGGAAACACCATATATTTT. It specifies CASSAGRGAGNTIYF.

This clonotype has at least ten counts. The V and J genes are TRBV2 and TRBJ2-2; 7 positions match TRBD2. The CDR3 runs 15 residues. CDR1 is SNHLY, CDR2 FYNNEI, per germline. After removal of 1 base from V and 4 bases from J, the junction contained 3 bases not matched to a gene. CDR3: CASSEVSSGTGELFF. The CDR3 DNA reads TGTGCCAGCAGTGAAGTATCTAGCGGCACCGGGGAGCTGTTTTTT.